The sequence of this T cell receptor (beta chain) was determined in a study of shared clonotypes between healthy human individuals. Method: immunoSEQ multiplex PCR; TCRdb's copy keeps in-frame clones and lacks some. Among roughly 2.1 million clones listed, about 92% were seen once. With V trimmed by 5 bases and J by 4 bases, 2 bases remained unmatched. The length of the CDR3 is 11 residues. CDR1 is DFQATT, CDR2 SNEGSKA, per germline (reference sequence). Study-wide points: Among non-shared clonotypes, generation probabilities were lower than among those shared by all four donors.

As for this clone: Its antigen is unidentified.

As defined, naive CD8 cells were CD45RO-negative and positively selected for CCR7, with terminally differentiated effector memory CD45RA+ cells excluded. V usage is TRBV20-1 and J usage is TRBJ2-7, with 7 nucleotides matching TRBD1. Source material: naive CD8+ T cells from PBMCs. This TCR was sampled from a young man in good health. Some clones in this sample may be carry-over from other donors' samples. The CDR3 bases are TGCAGTGCTGTCAGGGGGTACGAGCAGTACTTC. It is translated as CSAVRGYEQYF.